The present TCR beta chain was sequenced within a study of shared clonotypes between healthy human individuals. The data were produced by immunoSEQ multiplex PCR, yet TCRdb's version contains in-frame clones alone and is incomplete. The sample includes hundreds of thousands of clones, around 90% of them seen just once. With respect to this clone: Its specificity is unknown.

Germline values: CDR1 MNHEY, CDR2 SMNVEV (reference sequence). V gave up 0 bases and J gave up 7 bases; unmatched junction bases: 4. This CDR3 contains 16 residues. CD8 cells classed as naive were CD45RO-negative and positively selected for CCR7, excluding terminally differentiated effector memory CD45RA+ cells. None of the donors, who were healthy HIV-negative adults, had recently had acute infections or vaccinations. General study points: Generation probabilities of non-shared clonotypes were lower (relative to those shared by all four donors). Blood was the only sampled material, and tissue repertoires likely differ.

J is TRBJ2-1 and V is TRBV27, with 12 bases fitting TRBD2. What was sequenced was naive CD8+ T cells sorted from blood. This receptor was obtained from a man younger than 45 in good health. The CDR3 nucleotides read TGTGCCAGCAGTTTATCCGGACTAGCGGGGCGGAATGAGCAGTTCTTC. This codes for CASSLSGLAGRNEQFF.